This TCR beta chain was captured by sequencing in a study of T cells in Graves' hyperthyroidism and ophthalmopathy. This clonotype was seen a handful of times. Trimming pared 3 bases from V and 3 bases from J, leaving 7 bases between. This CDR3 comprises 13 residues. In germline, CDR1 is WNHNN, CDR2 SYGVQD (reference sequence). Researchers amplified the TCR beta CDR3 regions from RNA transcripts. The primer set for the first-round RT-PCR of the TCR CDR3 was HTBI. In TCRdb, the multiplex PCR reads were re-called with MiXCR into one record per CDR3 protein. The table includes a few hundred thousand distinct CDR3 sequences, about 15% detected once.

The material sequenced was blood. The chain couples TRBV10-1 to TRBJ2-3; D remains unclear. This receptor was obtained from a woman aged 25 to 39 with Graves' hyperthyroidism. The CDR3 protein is CASSDQLTDTQYF. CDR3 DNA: TGCGCCAGCAGTGACCAGCTGACAGATACGCAGTATTTT.